The TCR beta chain under discussion was sequenced for a study of early T cells in non-severe SARS-CoV-2 infection. MiXCR, applied by TCRdb to the 5' RACE reads, yields one record per CDR3 protein. Here the sample spans about 63,000 distinct CDR3 sequences, 10% to 15% being singletons. This clonotype appeared many times. The CDR3 has 16 residues. V was pared by 4 bases and J by 2 bases, with 4 bases of the junction left unmatched. CDR1 is MNHEY, CDR2 SVGEGT, per germline. The rearrangement uses TRBV6-2 or TRBV6-3 and TRBJ2-3; 12 bases match TRBD2. Source material: whole blood. The receptor comes from an adult who was a healthcare worker with PCR-confirmed SARS-CoV-2 infection or an uninfected control (not recorded which). CDR3 residues: CASSSPSGGATDTQYF. CDR3 nucleotide sequence: TGTGCCAGCAGTTCCCCTAGCGGGGGGGCCACAGATACGCAGTATTTT.